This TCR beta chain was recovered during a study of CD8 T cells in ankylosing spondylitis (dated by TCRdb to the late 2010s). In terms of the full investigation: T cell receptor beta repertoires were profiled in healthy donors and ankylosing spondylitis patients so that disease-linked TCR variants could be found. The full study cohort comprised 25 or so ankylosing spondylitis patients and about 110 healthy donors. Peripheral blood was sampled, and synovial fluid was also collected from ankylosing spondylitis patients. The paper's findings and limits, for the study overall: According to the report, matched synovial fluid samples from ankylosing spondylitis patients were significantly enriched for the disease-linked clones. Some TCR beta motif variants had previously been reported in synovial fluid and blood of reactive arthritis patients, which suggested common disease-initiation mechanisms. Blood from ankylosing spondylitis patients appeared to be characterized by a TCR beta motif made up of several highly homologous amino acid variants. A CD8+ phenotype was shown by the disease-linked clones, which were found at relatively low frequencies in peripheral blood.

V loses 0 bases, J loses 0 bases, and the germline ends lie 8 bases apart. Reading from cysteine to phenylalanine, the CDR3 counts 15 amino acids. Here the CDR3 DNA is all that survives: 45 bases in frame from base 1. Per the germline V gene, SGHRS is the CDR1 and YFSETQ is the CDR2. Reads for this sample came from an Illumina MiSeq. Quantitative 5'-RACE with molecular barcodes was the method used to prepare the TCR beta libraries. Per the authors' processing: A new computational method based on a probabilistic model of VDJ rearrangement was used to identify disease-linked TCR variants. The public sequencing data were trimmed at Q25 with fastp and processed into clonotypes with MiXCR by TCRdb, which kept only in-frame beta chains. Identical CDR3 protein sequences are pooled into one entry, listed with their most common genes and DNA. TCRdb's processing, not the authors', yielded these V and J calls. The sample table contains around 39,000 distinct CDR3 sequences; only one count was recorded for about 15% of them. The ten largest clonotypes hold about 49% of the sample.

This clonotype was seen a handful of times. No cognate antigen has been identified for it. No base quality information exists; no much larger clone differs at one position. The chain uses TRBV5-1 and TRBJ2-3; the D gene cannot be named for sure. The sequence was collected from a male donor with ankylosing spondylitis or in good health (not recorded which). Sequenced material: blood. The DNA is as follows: TGCGCCAGCAGCTTGGTCCGTGCGAGCACAGATACGCAGTATTTT. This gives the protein CASSLVRASTDTQYF.